These 2 T cell receptor beta chains share one sample of origin, sequenced in a study of CD8 T cells in Susac syndrome. Random hexamers were used to reverse transcribe an amount of roughly 0.45 to 1 ug RNA. TCRdb reprocessed the immunoSEQ multiplex PCR reads with MiXCR, giving one entry per CDR3 protein. The sample has approximately 150,000 distinct CDR3 sequences, roughly 92% seen once. The sequencing input was CD4+ T cells from PBMCs. The origin of the receptors is a human donor with multiple sclerosis.

J is TRBJ2-4 and V is TRBV6-2 or TRBV6-3; 7 nucleotides align to TRBD1. V lost 6 bases to trimming and J lost 5 bases; unmatched junction nucleotides: 4. The CDR3 is 13 residues long. Germline values: CDR1 MNHEY, CDR2 SVGEGT. This CDR3 reads CASSSGTENIQYF. The CDR3 nucleotides are TGTGCCAGCAGCTCCGGGACAGAAAACATTCAGTACTTC.

The CDR3 reads CASSYVSVYGGSYNEQFF. Written as DNA, the CDR3 is TGTGCCAGCAGTTACGTATCGGTTTATGGAGGCTCCTACAATGAGCAGTTCTTC. The rearrangement joins TRBV6-2 or TRBV6-3 to TRBJ2-1; perhaps TRBD2 as D (5 bases). V lost 2 bases and J lost 0, with 17 bases in between. The CDR3 is 18 residues long. CDR1 is MNHEY and CDR2 is SVGEGT in the germline V gene.